Included here is one TCR beta chain sequence, with context. Its cognate antigen has yet to be identified. No much larger clonotype is one base removed from it; base qualities were not supplied. CDR1 SGHNT and CDR2 YYREEE were looked up in the germline V gene (reference sequence). Counted from cysteine to phenylalanine, this CDR3 has 13 amino acids. This entry keeps only the CDR3 DNA: 39 bases, framed from base 1. V is pared back by 2 bases and J by 1 base, with 6 bases lying between the germline termini. This record comes from a study of memory CD8 T cells in hepatitis C reinfection (dated by TCRdb to about 2017). Describing the broader study: Three donors spontaneously resolved two consecutive HCV infections, while two donors cleared a primary infection but became chronically infected after reinfection. The TCR beta repertoire of virus-specific CD8 T cells was tracked longitudinally in five or six donors across an HCV reinfection episode. Late or post reinfection samples were obtained 12 to 24 weeks after detection of reinfection. In the reinfection study, participants with a resolved prior HCV infection were followed up every 3 months. Between the late 2000s and the early 2010s, roughly five reinfection cases that had stored pre-reinfection samples were identified. HCV reinfection was defined by a positive HCV RNA test following two negative tests taken at least 60 days apart. The study at large found these results: With only 4 to 6 donors, the study could not reach definitive conclusions about public clonotypes linked to secondary clearance.

Libraries came from the immunoSEQ multiplex PCR assay. Genomic DNA was extracted from sorted cells, and the TCR beta V, D and J regions were sequenced by Adaptive Biotechnologies' automated high-throughput method. CDR3 regions were amplified with a two-step, bias-controlled multiplex PCR. An Illumina instrument was used to sequence the amplified TCR beta libraries. The paper's processing steps were these. Demultiplexed reads were processed to lower amplification and sequencing bias, and the IMGT database was used to assign CDR3 sequences to gene families. ImmunoSEQ software version 2.0 was used to analyze the repertoire data. Clonotype lists were filtered to remove out-of-frame sequences as well as sequences containing stop codons in the CDR3. Any clonotype with a frequency under 0.01% was left out, since that frequency corresponded to less than one cell. To get richness, observed richness was divided by input cell number, while evenness came from dividing Shannon entropy by log observed richness. Simpson diversity and Morisita-Horn overlap indices were used to quantify repertoire diversity and similarity between time points. Clonotypes were sorted into dominant (>1%), sub-dominant (0.5-0.99%), low abundance (0.1-0.49%) or lowest abundance (<0.1%) groups. A germline index was derived by subtracting total nucleotide additions from total CDR3 length and dividing the result by total CDR3 length. This is the immuneACCESS table as TCRdb keeps it, with only in-frame sequences that have V and J called. A part of the clones is gone; compared with another copy, unresolved V genes explain less than half, and the rest is unexplained. The V and J calls and clone size come from that table; D and trimming were worked out from the DNA. The sample table holds about 43,000 clones, of which 85% to 90% were seen once. The ten largest clonotypes hold roughly 0.7% of the sample.

The time point tag for this specimen amounts to: late/post reinfection, 12 to 24 weeks after detection. The sorted cells were sequenced directly ex vivo, without any in vitro expansion ahead of TCR sequencing. Donors were people who inject drugs enrolled in the Montreal Acute Hepatitis C Cohort Study (HEPCO) in Canada. As controls, total naive CD8 T cells were sorted as viable CD3+ CD8+ CD45RO- cells from a couple of donors at all three reinfection time points. Before sorting, cryopreserved peripheral blood mononuclear cells were thawed and used as the source for purifying CD8 T cells. Negative selection with the MACS CD8+ T cell Isolation Kit was used to enrich CD8 T cells. Cells were sorted on a BD FACSAria II sorter running FACSDiva software, and FlowJo was used to analyze the data.

This clonotype originated in a man between 18 and 29 years old with hepatitis C virus infection. In this chain, TRBV5-4 is recombined with TRBJ1-1; the D gene is not confidently resolved. The sample taken for sequencing was naive CD8+ T cells sorted from blood. In light of the paper, this sample's cell subset or site label describes: total naive CD8+CD45RO- T cells. The CDR3 amino acid sequence is: CASSLLTNTEAFF. In nucleotide form, the sequence is TGTGCCAGCAGCTTACTCACGAACACTGAAGCTTTCTTT.